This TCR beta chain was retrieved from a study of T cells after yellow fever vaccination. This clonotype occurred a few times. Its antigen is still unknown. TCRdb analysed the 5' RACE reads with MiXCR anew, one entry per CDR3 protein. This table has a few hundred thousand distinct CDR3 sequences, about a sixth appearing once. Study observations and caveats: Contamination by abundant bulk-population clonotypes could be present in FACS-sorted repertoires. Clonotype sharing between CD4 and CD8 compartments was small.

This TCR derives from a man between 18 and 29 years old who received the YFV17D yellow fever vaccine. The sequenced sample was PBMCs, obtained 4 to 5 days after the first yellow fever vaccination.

The CDR3 DNA follows: TGTGCCAGCAGCCCAACCAATGAGCAGTTCTTC. Protein sequence: CASSPTNEQFF. The chain employs TRBV7-9 and TRBJ2-1; D gene uncertain. Trimming cost V 5 bases and J 6 bases, with 5 bases left between them. The CDR3 contains 11 residues. Germline lookup yields CDR1 SEHNR and CDR2 FQNEAQ (reference sequence).